The sequence of this T cell receptor beta chain was determined in a study of blood T cell repertoires in COVID-19. For the study at large: Donors in the United States, Italy and Spain gave samples during acute or convalescent COVID-19. PBMCs, B-cell-depleted T cells, or T cells were the source of the cDNA or gDNA that made up the material.

Measured with immunoSEQ multiplex PCR; TCRdb has only the in-frame clones, and not every one. The data show roughly 60,000 clones, around nine tenths seen once. The trim removed 2 bases at V and 0 bases at J, leaving 15 bases unmatched. The CDR3 has 20 residues. Germline V gene sequence: CDR1 SQVTM, CDR2 ANQGSEA. The chain is built from TRBV29-1 and TRBJ2-6; 8 positions agree with TRBD1. The source material was peripheral blood. This clonotype was obtained from a human donor with active COVID-19. The donor label of this sample is uncertain. Written as DNA, the CDR3 is TGCAGCGTTGAAACACGCTGGGACCGACAGGGGCACTCTGGGGCCAACGTCCTGACTTTC. Protein: CSVETRWDRQGHSGANVLTF.